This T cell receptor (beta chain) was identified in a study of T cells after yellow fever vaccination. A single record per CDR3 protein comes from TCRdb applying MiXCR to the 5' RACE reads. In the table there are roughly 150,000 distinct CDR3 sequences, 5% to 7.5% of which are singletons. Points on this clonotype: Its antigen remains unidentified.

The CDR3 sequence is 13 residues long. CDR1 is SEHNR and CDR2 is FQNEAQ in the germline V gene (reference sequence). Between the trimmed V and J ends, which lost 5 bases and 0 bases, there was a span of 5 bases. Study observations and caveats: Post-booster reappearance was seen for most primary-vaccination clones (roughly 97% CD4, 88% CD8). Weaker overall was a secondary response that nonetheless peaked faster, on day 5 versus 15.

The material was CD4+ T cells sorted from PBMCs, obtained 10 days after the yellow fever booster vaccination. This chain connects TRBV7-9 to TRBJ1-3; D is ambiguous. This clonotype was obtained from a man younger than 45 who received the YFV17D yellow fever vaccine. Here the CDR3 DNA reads TGTGCCAGCAGCAGAGTCTCTGGAAACACCATATATTTT. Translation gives CASSRVSGNTIYF.